This is a list of T cell receptor beta chains from one sample in a study of blood T cell repertoires in COVID-19. Clones were sequenced by immunoSEQ multiplex PCR, and TCRdb holds only the in-frame ones, with some missing. The top ten clones hold 3.9% of a sample with more than 300,000 clones, roughly 90% of them seen once. Material: PBMCs or T cells enriched from blood (not recorded which). The origin of the receptors is a woman aged 30 to 39 who had been exposed to COVID-19. The CDR3 runs from the conserved cysteine through the conserved F or W. Fields, in order: D gene, J gene, CDR3 length, V gene, clone size, CDR3 protein, CDR3 DNA. The D gene is left open where the match is weak. Clone sizes are given selectively: once, few, many, or a class where the clone is expanded.

D: NA
J: TRBJ1-5
length: 12
V: TRBV12-3/TRBV12-4
size: NA
CDR3: CASSFVPQPQHF
DNA: TGTGCCAGCAGTTTTGTCCCACAGCCCCAGCATTTT

D: NA
J: TRBJ1-1
length: 14
V: TRBV7-6
size: NA
CDR3: CASSPRGPNTEAFF
DNA: TGTGCCAGCAGCCCCAGGGGTCCGAACACTGAAGCTTTCTTT

D: NA
J: TRBJ1-5
length: 15
V: TRBV6-2/TRBV6-3
size: NA
CDR3: CASSPSQGIHQPQHF
DNA: TGTGCCAGCAGTCCCTCACAGGGTATACATCAGCCCCAGCATTTT

D: NA
J: TRBJ1-4
length: 15
V: TRBV10-2
size: NA
CDR3: CASSDLGGANEKLFF
DNA: TGCGCCAGCAGTGACCTGGGGGGGGCTAATGAAAAACTGTTTTTT

D: NA
J: TRBJ2-6
length: 17
V: TRBV27
size: NA
CDR3: CASRSGFTLTGANVLTF
DNA: TGTGCCAGCAGATCAGGGTTCACCCTCACTGGGGCCAACGTCCTGACTTTC

D: TRBD1
J: TRBJ2-2
length: 14
V: TRBV7-2
size: NA
CDR3: CASSSRQGLGELFF
DNA: TGTGCCAGCAGCTCGAGACAGGGTTTGGGGGAGCTGTTTTTT

D: TRBD2
J: TRBJ2-3
length: 13
V: TRBV18
size: NA
CDR3: CASSPGLADTQYF
DNA: TGTGCCAGCTCACCTGGACTAGCAGATACGCAGTATTTT

D: NA
J: TRBJ2-7
length: 17
V: TRBV24-1
size: NA
CDR3: CATSDFPPGTWSYEQYF
DNA: TGTGCCACCAGTGATTTCCCCCCGGGGACATGGTCCTACGAGCAGTACTTC

D: NA
J: TRBJ1-2
length: 13
V: TRBV5-4
size: once
CDR3: CASSLLINYGYTF
DNA: TGTGCCAGCAGCTTGTTAATTAACTATGGCTACACCTTC

D: NA
J: TRBJ1-2
length: 13
V: TRBV5-1
size: NA
CDR3: CASSDAAQSGYTF
DNA: TGCGCCAGCAGCGATGCCGCCCAGTCTGGCTACACCTTC

D: TRBD1
J: TRBJ2-7
length: 13
V: TRBV5-1
size: NA
CDR3: CASSSDRAHEQYF
DNA: TGCGCCAGCAGCTCGGACAGGGCCCACGAGCAGTACTTC

D: TRBD1
J: TRBJ2-3
length: 15
V: TRBV9
size: NA
CDR3: CASSAGQASTDTQYF
DNA: TGTGCCAGCAGCGCGGGACAGGCAAGCACAGATACGCAGTATTTT

D: NA
J: TRBJ1-3
length: 16
V: TRBV4-3
size: NA
CDR3: CASSQDRTTSGNTIYF
DNA: TGCGCCAGCAGCCAAGATCGGACAACCTCTGGAAACACCATATATTTT

D: TRBD2
J: TRBJ2-7
length: 13
V: TRBV6-5
size: NA
CDR3: CASSPGGAVEQYF
DNA: TGTGCCAGCAGCCCCGGGGGGGCGGTGGAGCAGTACTTC

D: TRBD1
J: TRBJ1-1
length: 14
V: TRBV10-3
size: NA
CDR3: CAISRGQLNTEAFF
DNA: TGTGCCATCAGCAGGGGACAGTTGAACACTGAAGCTTTCTTT

D: TRBD2
J: TRBJ2-3
length: 16
V: TRBV5-6
size: NA
CDR3: CASSILGLADTDTQYF
DNA: TGTGCCAGCAGCATTCTGGGACTAGCGGACACAGATACGCAGTATTTT

D: TRBD2
J: TRBJ2-1
length: 15
V: TRBV18
size: NA
CDR3: CASSPHSGGDNEQFF
DNA: TGTGCCAGCTCACCACATAGCGGGGGGGACAATGAGCAGTTCTTC

D: NA
J: TRBJ2-7
length: 15
V: TRBV11-2
size: NA
CDR3: CASSLGQVPTYEQYF
DNA: TGTGCCAGCAGCTTAGGACAGGTCCCTACCTACGAGCAGTACTTC

D: TRBD2
J: TRBJ2-2
length: 16
V: TRBV5-1
size: NA
CDR3: CASRRVAGMVTGELFF
DNA: TGCGCCAGCAGGCGTGTAGCGGGGATGGTCACCGGGGAGCTGTTTTTT

D: NA
J: TRBJ1-2
length: 14
V: TRBV19
size: once
CDR3: CASSVVLVAQGYTF
DNA: TGTGCCAGTAGTGTTGTATTGGTTGCACAGGGCTACACCTTC

D: TRBD1
J: TRBJ2-7
length: 14
V: TRBV19
size: NA
CDR3: CASSRDRGANEQYF
DNA: TGTGCCAGTAGCAGGGACAGGGGGGCGAACGAGCAGTACTTC

D: TRBD1
J: TRBJ1-4
length: 12
V: TRBV3-1/TRBV3-2
size: NA
CDR3: CASRQGYEKLFF
DNA: TGTGCCAGCAGACAGGGGTATGAAAAACTGTTTTTT

D: TRBD1
J: TRBJ2-3
length: 14
V: TRBV10-3
size: NA
CDR3: CATAGTGVIDTQYF
DNA: TGTGCCACCGCCGGGACAGGGGTTATAGATACGCAGTATTTT

D: TRBD2
J: TRBJ2-7
length: 14
V: TRBV7-9
size: NA
CDR3: CASSRGGGPYEQYF
DNA: TGTGCCAGCAGCCGTGGGGGGGGACCCTACGAGCAGTACTTC

D: TRBD2
J: TRBJ2-5
length: 16
V: TRBV3-1/TRBV3-2
size: NA
CDR3: CASSPHLAGGQETQYF
DNA: TGTGCCAGCAGCCCCCATCTAGCGGGGGGGCAAGAGACCCAGTACTTC

D: NA
J: TRBJ2-7
length: 14
V: TRBV19
size: NA
CDR3: CASSISTRRSEQYF
DNA: TGTGCCAGTAGTATATCGACCAGGAGGAGCGAGCAGTACTTC

D: NA
J: TRBJ2-3
length: 13
V: TRBV5-1
size: NA
CDR3: CASGRGSTDTQYF
DNA: TGCGCCAGCGGGAGGGGGAGCACAGATACGCAGTATTTT

D: NA
J: TRBJ2-7
length: 13
V: TRBV5-1
size: NA
CDR3: CASSSTLSYEQYF
DNA: TGCGCCAGCAGCTCGACATTATCCTACGAGCAGTACTTC

D: TRBD1
J: TRBJ2-7
length: 15
V: TRBV7-9
size: NA
CDR3: CASSLDRTGGYEQYF
DNA: TGTGCCAGCAGCTTAGACCGGACAGGGGGCTACGAGCAGTACTTC

D: NA
J: TRBJ1-6
length: 13
V: TRBV19
size: few
CDR3: CASNSVENSPLHF
DNA: TGTGCCAGTAACTCCGTAGAGAATTCACCCCTCCACTTT

D: NA
J: TRBJ1-1
length: 13
V: TRBV5-1
size: NA
CDR3: CASSSRGNTEAFF
DNA: TGCGCCAGCAGCTCCCGGGGGAACACTGAAGCTTTCTTT

D: NA
J: TRBJ2-1
length: 12
V: TRBV11-3
size: NA
CDR3: CASSISYNEQFF
DNA: TGTGCCAGCAGCATTAGTTACAATGAGCAGTTCTTC

D: TRBD2
J: TRBJ2-1
length: 15
V: TRBV3-1/TRBV3-2
size: NA
CDR3: CASSPVSGGNNEQFF
DNA: TGTGCCAGCAGCCCTGTAAGCGGGGGTAACAATGAGCAGTTCTTC

D: NA
J: TRBJ1-6
length: 15
V: TRBV9
size: NA
CDR3: CASSVGRVINSPLHF
DNA: TGTGCCAGCAGCGTAGGCAGGGTGATTAATTCACCCCTCCACTTT

D: NA
J: TRBJ2-3
length: 15
V: TRBV11-1
size: NA
CDR3: CASSLFGGSTDTQYF
DNA: TGTGCCAGCAGCTTGTTCGGGGGAAGCACAGATACGCAGTATTTT

D: NA
J: TRBJ1-4
length: 16
V: TRBV7-2
size: NA
CDR3: CASSPGEGTTNEKLFF
DNA: TGTGCCAGCAGCCCTGGGGAGGGGACAACTAATGAAAAACTGTTTTTT

D: NA
J: TRBJ1-2
length: 13
V: TRBV4-3
size: NA
CDR3: CASSQDRVDGYTF
DNA: TGCGCCAGCAGCCAAGACAGGGTGGATGGCTACACCTTC

D: TRBD2
J: TRBJ2-4
length: 15
V: TRBV2
size: NA
CDR3: CASSGPGGGVDIQYF
DNA: TGTGCCAGCAGTGGCCCGGGGGGAGGGGTCGACATTCAGTACTTC

D: NA
J: TRBJ2-7
length: 14
V: TRBV21-1
size: NA
CDR3: CASTKEGRLYEQYF
DNA: TGTGCCAGCACAAAGGAGGGACGCCTCTACGAGCAGTACTTC

D: NA
J: TRBJ2-5
length: 13
V: TRBV4-1
size: NA
CDR3: CASSDGGLETQYF
DNA: TGCGCCAGCAGCGACGGGGGGCTCGAGACCCAGTACTTC

D: TRBD1
J: TRBJ1-4
length: 16
V: TRBV6-5
size: NA
CDR3: CASRYLSRGANEKLFF
DNA: TGTGCCAGCAGATACCTATCCAGGGGGGCTAATGAAAAACTGTTTTTT

D: NA
J: TRBJ1-6
length: 12
V: TRBV5-4
size: NA
CDR3: CASSSDNSPLHF
DNA: TGTGCCAGCAGCTCCGATAATTCACCCCTCCACTTT

D: TRBD1
J: TRBJ1-2
length: 13
V: TRBV7-3
size: NA
CDR3: CASSLGQGDGYTF
DNA: TGTGCCAGCAGCTTGGGACAGGGGGATGGCTACACCTTC

D: TRBD1
J: TRBJ1-6
length: 17
V: TRBV19
size: NA
CDR3: CASSTTTGVFYNSPLHF
DNA: TGTGCCAGTAGTACAACGACAGGGGTCTTCTATAATTCACCCCTCCACTTT

D: NA
J: TRBJ1-3
length: 15
V: TRBV28
size: NA
CDR3: CASSFSILRGNTIYF
DNA: TGTGCCAGCAGTTTTTCGATCCTACGAGGAAACACCATATATTTT

D: TRBD1
J: TRBJ1-4
length: 15
V: TRBV5-1
size: NA
CDR3: CASSSGQPTNEKLFF
DNA: TGCGCCAGCAGCTCGGGACAGCCAACTAATGAAAAACTGTTTTTT

D: NA
J: TRBJ1-5
length: 17
V: TRBV4-1
size: NA
CDR3: CASSQGQGDKRNQPQHF
DNA: TGCGCCAGCAGCCAAGGTCAGGGCGACAAACGCAATCAGCCCCAGCATTTT

D: TRBD1
J: TRBJ1-2
length: 15
V: TRBV6-5
size: NA
CDR3: CASRRPGQGAYGYTF
DNA: TGTGCCAGCAGAAGACCGGGACAGGGCGCCTATGGCTACACCTTC

D: TRBD1
J: TRBJ1-6
length: 17
V: TRBV4-1
size: few
CDR3: CASSTPYRGRGNSPLHF
DNA: TGCGCCAGCAGCACGCCGTACAGGGGGCGCGGGAATTCACCCCTCCACTTT

D: NA
J: TRBJ1-3
length: 12
V: TRBV12-3/TRBV12-4
size: NA
CDR3: CASSFAGNTIYF
DNA: TGTGCCAGCAGTTTCGCTGGAAACACCATATATTTT